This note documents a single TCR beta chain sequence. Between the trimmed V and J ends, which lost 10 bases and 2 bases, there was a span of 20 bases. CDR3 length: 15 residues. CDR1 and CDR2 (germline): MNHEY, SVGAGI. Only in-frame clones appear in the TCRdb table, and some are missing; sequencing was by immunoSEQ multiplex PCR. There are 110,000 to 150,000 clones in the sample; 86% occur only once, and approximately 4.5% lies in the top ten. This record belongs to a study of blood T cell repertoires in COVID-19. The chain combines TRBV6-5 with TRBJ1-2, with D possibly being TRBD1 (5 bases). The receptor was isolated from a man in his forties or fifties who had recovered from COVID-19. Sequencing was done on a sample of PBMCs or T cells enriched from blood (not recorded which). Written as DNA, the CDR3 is TGTGCCACCTTGGAGGCGGGGCGATCCAACTATGGCTACACCTTC. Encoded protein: CATLEAGRSNYGYTF.